This T cell receptor beta chain was recovered during a study of T cells in Graves' hyperthyroidism and ophthalmopathy. Using RNA transcripts as the source, TCR beta CDR3 regions were amplified. A set of HTBI primers served as the primers for a first-round RT-PCR of the TCR CDR3. From the multiplex PCR reads, TCRdb called clonotypes with MiXCR, one entry per CDR3 protein. The table has some 700,000 distinct CDR3 sequences, roughly 17% seen once; the top ten hold 15% to 18%. In its sample, this clonotype was seen many times. J gave up 8 bases and V 1 base, and 13 bases lay outside the gene matches. This CDR3 spans 17 amino acids.

Input material: blood. The V gene is TRBV12-3 or TRBV12-4, the J gene TRBJ2-1, with 8 bases identical to TRBD2. The TCR originated in a man aged 45-65 years with Graves' hyperthyroidism. Here the CDR3 reads CASSLGKAAGGLHEQFF. The DNA of the CDR3 is TGTGCCAGCAGTTTAGGGAAGGCGGCGGGAGGTTTACATGAGCAGTTCTTC.